The T cell receptor beta chain described here comes from a study of T cells in narcolepsy. To note about this clone: Its specificity is unknown.

The data were produced by immunoSEQ multiplex PCR, yet TCRdb's version contains in-frame clones alone and is incomplete. This table has tens of thousands of clones, under 85% appearing once. Per the germline V gene, CDR1 is MNHEY and CDR2 is SVGAGI. The CDR3 runs 11 residues. The V end lost 5 bases, the J end lost 5 bases, and 5 bases lay between the germline ends. Study findings and constraints: Healthy controls reportedly lacked the autoreactive clonotypes serially found in patients' blood.

The TCR originated in a human donor with narcolepsy. Material: CD45RA- memory CD4+ T cells from PBMCs. The gene calls are TRBV6-5 and TRBJ2-3; D unresolved. The CDR3 bases are TGTGCCAGCAGTGAAGTAGATACGCAGTATTTT. Its translation is CASSEVDTQYF.